This T cell receptor (beta chain) was found in a study of vaccination effects on CD4 cells after COVID-19. Study-level information: Samples were taken post-vaccine, and their median timing was 72 days after the second dose. Findings and caveats of the study: A shortage of convalescent patients and an absence of early post-infection timepoints characterized the study.

CDR1 is SGHRS, CDR2 YFSETQ, per germline. This CDR3 contains 16 residues. Trimming shortened V by 3 bases and J by 4 bases, and 17 bases separated the two germline ends. Remarks on this clone: The antigen is undetermined.

The data were produced by immunoSEQ multiplex PCR, yet TCRdb's version contains in-frame clones alone and is incomplete. This table holds more than 15,000 clones, around 76% found once. Antigen-specific CD4+ T cells were expanded (with viral peptide pools) by the ViraFEST assay ahead of sequencing. Scientists isolated CD4+ T cells after an approximately 9-day culture period ended. Sometime from March through December 2020, the person acquired a SARS-CoV-2 infection that PCR confirmed. Subjects were given two BNT162b2 or mRNA-1273 vaccine doses. IL-2 at about 10 IU/ml and peptides at 8.5 to 10 ug/ml were added to cultured PBMC, about 1.8 million per well.

The rearrangement joins TRBV5-1 to TRBJ2-1; D perhaps matches TRBD2 (6 bases). The sequencing here drew on CD4+ T cells from PBMCs cultured with SARS-CoV-2 spike peptides, taken after COVID-19 vaccination. The TCR sequence derives from a human donor who had a prior SARS-CoV-2 infection. CDR3 in amino acids: CASSSELAGGYNEQFF. The CDR3 DNA reads TGCGCCAGCAGCTCGGAACTAGCTGGGGGTTACAATGAGCAGTTCTTC.